This T cell receptor (beta chain) was retrieved from a study of blood T cell repertoires in COVID-19. Method: immunoSEQ multiplex PCR; TCRdb's copy keeps in-frame clones and lacks some. The sample holds around 120,000 clones, roughly nine tenths seen once. Germline CDR1 reads MNHEY; CDR2 reads SVGAGI. CDR3 size: 15 residues. V was pared by 0 bases and J by 0 bases, with 9 bases between. This clone was counted once. The chain recombines TRBV6-5 with TRBJ2-7, with unresolved D. Sequenced: peripheral blood. The receptor was isolated from a man aged 70-80 years who had recovered from COVID-19. CDR3 nucleotides: TGTGCCAGCAGTTACTCAGCCTCAAACTCCTACGAGCAGTACTTC. Residues: CASSYSASNSYEQYF.